This record looks at one T cell receptor beta chain sequence and its context. The sample comes from a study of blood T cell repertoires in COVID-19. Turning to the study itself: Sites across the United States, Italy and Spain contributed samples from acute and convalescent COVID-19. Sample material is recorded as cDNA or gDNA derived from T cells, B-cell-depleted T cells, or PBMCs.

Authors' analysis steps: Nucleated cell number was recorded as an estimate derived from reference gene primer amplification. The protocol was immunoSEQ multiplex PCR, while the TCRdb copy is restricted to in-frame clones and leaves out a portion. Clone size and V and J calls were adopted from that table, with D and trimming inferred from the DNA. This table holds about 130,000 clones, over 70% found once. This CDR3 contains 14 residues. In germline, CDR1 is SGHRS, CDR2 YFSETQ. The V and J ends lost 0 bases and 5 bases respectively, with 8 bases between them. The sequence was obtained from a woman aged 50 to 60 with acute or convalescent COVID-19. This rearrangement joins TRBV5-1 to TRBJ2-2; D not resolved. Sample: peripheral blood. The CDR3 sequence: CASSLGGATGELFF. The CDR3 DNA reads TGCGCCAGCAGCTTGGGTGGAGCTACCGGGGAGCTGTTTTTT.